The 22 T cell receptor beta chains below were found in one sample sequenced in a study of control samples from healthy donors and cancer patients. Generated by immunoSEQ multiplex PCR, the TCRdb table keeps only in-frame clones and is missing some. Found here are around 190,000 clones, more than 90% of them singletons; the top ten hold approximately 1.4%. Sequenced: blood. These receptors were taken from a man aged 30 to 45 in good health.

V is TRBV7-9 and J is TRBJ2-7, with D unclear. Germline V gives CDR1 SEHNR, CDR2 FQNEAQ (reference sequence). The V end lost 4 bases, the J end lost 3 bases, and 7 bases lay between the germline ends. The CDR3 consists of 12 residues. Written as DNA, the CDR3 is TGTGCCAGCAGCTCACGGAACTACGAGCAGTACTTC. Encoded protein: CASSSRNYEQYF.

J is TRBJ1-4 and V is TRBV10-1; tentatively, D is TRBD1 (5 bases). Germline loops: CDR1 WNHNN, CDR2 SYGVQD (reference sequence). The ends were cut back, 6 bases at V and 4 bases at J, with 9 bases in the middle. CDR3 length: 13 amino acids. CDR3 nucleotides: TGCGCCAGCAGCCGGGGCCTTAATGAAAAACTGTTTTTT. This translates into CASSRGLNEKLFF.

V usage is TRBV19 and J usage is TRBJ1-2; TRBD1 agrees at 7 bases. This CDR3 is built from 12 residues. The V and J ends lost 8 bases and 1 base, in that order; junction bases with no gene match: 1. The germline V gene encodes CDR1 LNHDA and CDR2 SQIVND (reference sequence). The CDR3 DNA sequence: TGTGCCAGTGGACAGGTTAACTATGGCTACACCTTC. This codes for CASGQVNYGYTF.

The V call is TRBV18, the J call TRBJ1-5; tentatively, D is TRBD1 (5 bases). CDR1 and CDR2 (germline): KGHSH, LQKENI. Trimming pared 4 bases from V and 6 bases from J, leaving 13 bases between. The CDR3 length is 14 residues. The CDR3 nucleotides are TGTGCCAGCTCACTTTCAAGGGGCGGTCAGCCCCAGCATTTT. As protein: CASSLSRGGQPQHF.

The chain combines TRBV19 with TRBJ1-5, with 7 positions matching TRBD1. With V trimmed by 3 bases and J by 6 bases, 5 bases remained unmatched. This CDR3 is built from 14 residues. Germline lookup yields CDR1 LNHDA and CDR2 SQIVND (reference sequence). CDR3: CASSMEGGGQPQHF. Written as DNA, the CDR3 is TGTGCCAGTAGTATGGAAGGGGGCGGTCAGCCCCAGCATTTT.

This chain uses TRBV9 with TRBJ2-2, with a weak D call TRBD1 (5 bases). V was shortened by 0 bases and J by 6 bases, with 9 bases between the two germline ends. The CDR3 has 14 residues. Germline-derived CDR1 and CDR2 are SGDLS and YYNGEE. For the CDR3, the DNA is TGTGCCAGCAGCGTAGACAGGATCGCCGGGGAGCTGTTTTTT. This codes for CASSVDRIAGELFF.

The chain is built from TRBV5-4 and TRBJ1-1; 11 nucleotides line up with TRBD1. This CDR3 is built from 17 residues. CDR1 is SGHNT and CDR2 is YYREEE in the germline V gene (reference sequence). V lost 1 base to trimming and J lost 4 bases; unmatched junction nucleotides: 9. The CDR3 is CASSLWTGGSGGTEAFF. CDR3 in DNA: TGTGCCAGCAGCTTGTGGACAGGGGGCTCCGGGGGCACTGAAGCTTTCTTT.

This clone appeared a single time. The chain couples TRBV10-1 to TRBJ2-2; no clear D gene. This CDR3 contains 13 residues. Trimming stripped 5 bases from V and 7 bases from J, with 11 bases between. Germline CDR1 is WNHNN and CDR2 is SYGVQD (reference sequence). CDR3 sequence (DNA): TGCGCCAGCAGTCGAGAAATCCGCGGGGAGCTGTTTTTT. Translation: CASSREIRGELFF.

This rearrangement joins TRBV5-1 to TRBJ1-1, with no clear D. Per the germline V gene, CDR1 is SGHRS and CDR2 is YFSETQ. The CDR3 extends over 13 amino acids. Between the trimmed V and J ends, which lost 0 bases and 2 bases, there was a span of 5 bases. The chain's CDR3 is CASSLVRNTEAFF. The DNA of the CDR3 is TGCGCCAGCAGCTTGGTAAGAAACACTGAAGCTTTCTTT.

This chain connects TRBV30 to TRBJ1-1; the D is unclear. The CDR3 spans 13 residues. The V and J ends lost 0 bases and 2 bases respectively, with 7 bases between them. Per the germline V gene, CDR1 is GTSNPN and CDR2 is SVGIG (reference sequence). CDR3 DNA sequence: TGTGCCTGGAGTGTACGGTTAAACACTGAAGCTTTCTTT. Translated: CAWSVRLNTEAFF.

The gene calls are TRBV27 and TRBJ1-6; no clear D. This CDR3 region has 16 residues. The germline V gene encodes CDR1 MNHEY and CDR2 SMNVEV (reference sequence). Trimming removed 2 bases at V and 1 base at J, with 9 bases between. CDR3 sequence reads: CASSLKSGSYNSPLHF. CDR3 nucleotides: TGTGCCAGCAGTTTAAAGTCGGGGTCCTATAATTCACCCCTCCACTTT.

The J gene is TRBJ1-1, the V gene TRBV29-1, with D hard to call. The germline gives CDR1 SQVTM, CDR2 ANQGSEA. Trimming removed 6 bases from V and 4 bases from J, with 15 bases in between. This CDR3 has 13 amino acids. CDR3 sequence reads: CSVFPSGFTEAFF. The CDR3 coding sequence is TGCAGCGTGTTTCCGTCGGGTTTCACTGAAGCTTTCTTT.

The chain carries TRBV4-3 and TRBJ2-1; D unresolved. V gave up 1 base and J gave up 2 bases, with 12 bases separating them. Germline values: CDR1 LGHNA, CDR2 YSLEER. CDR3 size: 16 residues. The CDR3 sequence: CASSQGWSTTYNEQFF. DNA of the CDR3: TGCGCCAGCAGCCAAGGTTGGTCTACGACCTACAATGAGCAGTTCTTC.

The chain joins TRBV15 to TRBJ1-6; no definite D call. The CDR3 length is 13 residues. Per germline, CDR1 LNHNV and CDR2 YYDKDF (reference sequence). With 0 bases removed from V and 9 bases from J, the gap between germline ends came to 6 bases. The CDR3 coding sequence is TGTGCCACCAGCAGAGATCCTTCTTCACCCCTCCACTTT. This gives the protein CATSRDPSSPLHF.

The CDR3 protein is CASSLDGATEAFF. CDR3 coding DNA: TGTGCCAGCAGCCTGGACGGGGCGACTGAAGCTTTCTTT. The chain carries TRBV7-3 and TRBJ1-1; TRBD1 might be the D (5 bases). Trimming cost V 5 bases and J 5 bases, with 12 bases left between them. There are 13 residues in the CDR3. Germline V gene lookup returns CDR1 SGHTA and CDR2 FQGTGA.

This clone was seen only once. V and J are TRBV13 and TRBJ2-1; 12 bases are shared with TRBD2. This CDR3 has 17 amino acids. Germline values: CDR1 PRHDT, CDR2 FYEKMQ (reference sequence). The V segment lost 5 bases and the J segment 10 bases; nucleotides outside the gene matches: 15. The CDR3 nucleotides are TGTGCCAGCAGCATGGCTAGCGGGGGGGCCGGGATCTGGGAGCAGTTCTTC. This sequence encodes CASSMASGGAGIWEQFF. The full variable domain, rest sourced from reference TRBV13 and TRBJ2-1, is AAGVIQSPRHLIKEKRETATLKCYPIPRHDTVYWYQQGPGQDPQFLISFYEKMQSDKGSIPDRFSAQQFSDYHSELNMSSLELGDSALYFCASSMASGGAGIWEQFFGPGTRLTVL.

V usage is TRBV27 and J usage is TRBJ1-6, with D hard to call. The CDR3 sequence is 14 residues long. Trimming stripped 4 bases from V and 2 bases from J, with 6 bases between. The germline gives CDR1 MNHEY, CDR2 SMNVEV (reference sequence). This CDR3 is CASSSGPYNSPLHF. As DNA, the CDR3 is TGTGCCAGCAGTTCGGGCCCCTATAATTCACCCCTCCACTTT.

The chain recombines TRBV7-9 with TRBJ2-3, with 7 positions matching TRBD1. The length of the CDR3 is 12 residues. Germline CDR1 and CDR2: SEHNR and FQNEAQ (reference sequence). CDR3 residues: CALTGLTDTQYF. As DNA, the CDR3 is TGTGCATTGACAGGGTTAACAGATACGCAGTATTTT.

The rearrangement uses TRBV19 and TRBJ1-2; D might be TRBD1 (5 bases). The germline V gene has CDR1 LNHDA and CDR2 SQIVND (reference sequence). V lost 10 bases, J lost 2 bases, and 20 bases lay in between. This CDR3 comprises 15 residues. The chain's CDR3 is CATSNRTGRNYGYTF. The CDR3 DNA reads as TGTGCCACCTCCAACCGCACAGGACGAAACTATGGCTACACCTTC.

V and J are TRBV12-5 and TRBJ2-1, with 8 nucleotides matching TRBD2. Trimming at V came to 1 base and at J to 6 bases, leaving 17 bases not matched to a gene. The CDR3 length is 19 residues. From germline, CDR1 is LGHNT and CDR2 FRNRAP. This CDR3 reads CASGLAGGAGSSGANEQFF. CDR3 DNA: TGTGCTAGTGGTTTGGCCGGGGGGGCCGGGTCTTCAGGGGCCAATGAGCAGTTCTTC. The complete variable domain, with remaining parts taken from reference TRBV12-5 and TRBJ2-1, reads DARVTQTPRHKVTEMGQEVTMRCQPILGHNTVFWYRQTMMQGLELLAYFRNRAPLDDSGMPKDRFSAEMPDATLATLKIQPSEPRDSAVYFCASGLAGGAGSSGANEQFFGPGTRLTVL.

This clone was counted a single time. The V and J genes are TRBV5-6 and TRBJ1-6; D is ambiguous. Per germline, CDR1 SGHDT and CDR2 YYEEEE. The CDR3 runs 12 residues. The V end was cut by 4 bases, the J end by 4 bases, with 3 bases between. The CDR3 spells CASSLYNSPLHF. The CDR3 DNA reads as TGTGCCAGCAGCCTTTATAATTCACCCCTCCACTTT.

V gene TRBV10-2 combines with J gene TRBJ1-2, with D unclear. The CDR3 sequence is 13 residues long. Germline lookup yields CDR1 WSHSY and CDR2 SAAADI. Trimming stripped 2 bases from V and 5 bases from J, with 9 bases between. CDR3 nucleotides: TGCGCCAGCAGTGAGGAGACCCTATATGGCTACACCTTC. Encoded protein: CASSEETLYGYTF.